This T cell receptor (beta chain) was sequenced during a study of radiotherapy plus CTLA-4 blockade in lung cancer. Generated by immunoSEQ multiplex PCR, the TCRdb table keeps only in-frame clones and is missing some. Counted here are 47,000 or so clones, about 85% occurring once; the ten biggest clones make up roughly 26%. This clonotype originated in a human donor with non-small cell lung cancer whose response to radiotherapy plus ipilimumab could not be evaluated. Sample: peripheral blood, taken from a patient treated with radiotherapy plus ipilimumab.

CDR3 nucleotide sequence: TGTGCCAGCAGCCTTACTAGCGGGTCTCACAATGAGCAGTTCTTC. It encodes CASSLTSGSHNEQFF. V and J are TRBV6-5 and TRBJ2-1, with TRBD2 identical over 9 bases. The V gene end was trimmed by 6 bases and the J gene end by 5 bases; junction bases not matched to a gene: 8. This CDR3 is 15 amino acids long. Germline CDR1 is MNHEY and CDR2 is SVGAGI.